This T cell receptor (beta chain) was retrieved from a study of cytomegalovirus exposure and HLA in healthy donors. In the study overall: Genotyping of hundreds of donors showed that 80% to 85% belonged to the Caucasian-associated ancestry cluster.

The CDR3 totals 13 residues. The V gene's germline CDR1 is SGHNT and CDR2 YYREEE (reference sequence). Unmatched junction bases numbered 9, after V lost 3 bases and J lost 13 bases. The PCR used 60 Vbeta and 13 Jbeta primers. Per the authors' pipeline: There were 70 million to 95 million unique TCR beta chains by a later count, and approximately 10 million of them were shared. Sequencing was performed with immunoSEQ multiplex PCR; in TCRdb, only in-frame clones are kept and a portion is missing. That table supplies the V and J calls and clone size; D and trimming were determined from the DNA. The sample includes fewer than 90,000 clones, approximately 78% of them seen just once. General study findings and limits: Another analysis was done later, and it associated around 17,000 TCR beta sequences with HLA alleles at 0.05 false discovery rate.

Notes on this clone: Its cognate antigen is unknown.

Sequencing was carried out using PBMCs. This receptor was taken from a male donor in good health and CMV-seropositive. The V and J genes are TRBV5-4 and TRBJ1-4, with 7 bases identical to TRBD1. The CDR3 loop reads CASSSPDRQRLFF. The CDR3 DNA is TGTGCCAGCAGCTCCCCGGACAGGCAAAGACTGTTTTTT.